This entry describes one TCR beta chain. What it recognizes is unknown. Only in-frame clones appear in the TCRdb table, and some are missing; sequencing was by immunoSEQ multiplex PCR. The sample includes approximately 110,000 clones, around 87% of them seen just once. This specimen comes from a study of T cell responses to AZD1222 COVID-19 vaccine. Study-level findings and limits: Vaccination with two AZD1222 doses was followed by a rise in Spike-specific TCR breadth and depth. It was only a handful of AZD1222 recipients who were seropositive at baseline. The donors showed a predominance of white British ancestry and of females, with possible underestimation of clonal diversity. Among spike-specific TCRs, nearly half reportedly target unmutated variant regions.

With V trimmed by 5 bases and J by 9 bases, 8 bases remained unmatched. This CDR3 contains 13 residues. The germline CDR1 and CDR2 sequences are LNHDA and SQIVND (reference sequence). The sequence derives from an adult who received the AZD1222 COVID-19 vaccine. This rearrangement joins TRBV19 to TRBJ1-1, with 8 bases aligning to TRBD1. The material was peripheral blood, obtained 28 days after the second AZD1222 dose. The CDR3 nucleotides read TGTGCCAGTAGTCCGTCGAGGGACAGGCAAGCTTTCTTT. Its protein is CASSPSRDRQAFF.